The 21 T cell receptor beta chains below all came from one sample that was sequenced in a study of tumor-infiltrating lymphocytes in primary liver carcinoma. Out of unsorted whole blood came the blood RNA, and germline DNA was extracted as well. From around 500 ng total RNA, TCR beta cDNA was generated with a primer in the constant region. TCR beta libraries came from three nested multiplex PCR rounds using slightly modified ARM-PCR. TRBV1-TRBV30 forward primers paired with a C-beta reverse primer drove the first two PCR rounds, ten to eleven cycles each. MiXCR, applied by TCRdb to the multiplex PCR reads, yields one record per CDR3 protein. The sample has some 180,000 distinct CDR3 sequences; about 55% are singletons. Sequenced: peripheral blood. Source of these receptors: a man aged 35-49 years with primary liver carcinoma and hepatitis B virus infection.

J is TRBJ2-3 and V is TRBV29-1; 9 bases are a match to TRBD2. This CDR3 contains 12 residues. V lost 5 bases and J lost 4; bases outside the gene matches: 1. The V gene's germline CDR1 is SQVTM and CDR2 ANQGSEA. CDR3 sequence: CSVRTSADTQYF. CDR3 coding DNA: TGCAGCGTTAGGACTAGCGCAGATACGCAGTATTTT.

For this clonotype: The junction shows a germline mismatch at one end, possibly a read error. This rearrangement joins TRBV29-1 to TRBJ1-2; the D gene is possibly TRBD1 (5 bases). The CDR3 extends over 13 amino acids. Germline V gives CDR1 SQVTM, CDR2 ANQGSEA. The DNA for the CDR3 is TGCAGCGTTATAGAGACAGCCAATTATGGTTACACCTTC. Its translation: CSVIETANYGYTF.

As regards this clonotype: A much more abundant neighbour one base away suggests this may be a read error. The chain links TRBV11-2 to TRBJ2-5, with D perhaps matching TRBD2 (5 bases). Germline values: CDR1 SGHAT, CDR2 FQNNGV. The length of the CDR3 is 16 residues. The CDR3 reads CASSSSYGVPRETKYF. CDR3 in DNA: TGTGCCAGCAGCTCTTCTTACGGGGTTCCGAGGGAGACCAAGTACTTC. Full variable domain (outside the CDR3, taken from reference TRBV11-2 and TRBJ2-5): EAGVAQSPRYKIIEKRQSVAFWCNPISGHATLYWYQQILGQGPKLLIQFQNNGVVDDSQLPKDRFSAERLKGVDSTLKIQPAKLEDSAVYLCASSSSYGVPRETKYFGPGTRLLVL.

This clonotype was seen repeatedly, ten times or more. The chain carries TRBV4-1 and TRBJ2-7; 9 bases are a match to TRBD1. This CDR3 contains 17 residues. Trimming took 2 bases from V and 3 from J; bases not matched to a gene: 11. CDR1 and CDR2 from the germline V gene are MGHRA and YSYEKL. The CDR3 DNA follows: TGCGCCAGCAGCCAACGCGACGGTGGGACAGGGTTCTACGAGCAGTACTTC. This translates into CASSQRDGGTGFYEQYF.

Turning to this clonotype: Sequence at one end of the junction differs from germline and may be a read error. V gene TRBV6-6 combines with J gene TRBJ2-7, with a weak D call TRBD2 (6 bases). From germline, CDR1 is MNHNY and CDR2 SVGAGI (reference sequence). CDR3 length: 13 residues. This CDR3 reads CATSHRGGYEQYF. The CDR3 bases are TGTGCCACCAGTCACCGTGGGGGGTACGAGCAGTACTTC.

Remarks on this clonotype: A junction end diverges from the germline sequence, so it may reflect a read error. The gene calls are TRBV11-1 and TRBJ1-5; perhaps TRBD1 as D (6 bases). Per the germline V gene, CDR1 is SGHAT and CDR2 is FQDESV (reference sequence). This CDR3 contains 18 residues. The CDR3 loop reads CASSLATGFRVSNQPQHF. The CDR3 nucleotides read TGTGCCAGCAGCCTAGCTACAGGGTTTCGTGTGAGCAATCAGCCCCAGCATTTT.

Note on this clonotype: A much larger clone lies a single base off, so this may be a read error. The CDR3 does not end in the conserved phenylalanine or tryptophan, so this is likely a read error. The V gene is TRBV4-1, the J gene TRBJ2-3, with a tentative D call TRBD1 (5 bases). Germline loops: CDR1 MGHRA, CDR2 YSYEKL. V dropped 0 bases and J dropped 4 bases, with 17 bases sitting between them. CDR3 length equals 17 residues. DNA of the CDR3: TGCGCCAGCAGCCAAGAATACAGGCGAGGTGGGGCAGATACGCAGTATCTT. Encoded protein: CASSQEYRRGGADTQYL.

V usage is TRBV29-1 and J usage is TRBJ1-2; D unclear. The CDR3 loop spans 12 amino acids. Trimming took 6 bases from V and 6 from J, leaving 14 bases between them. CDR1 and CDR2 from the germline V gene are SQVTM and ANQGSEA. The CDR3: CSVLDISDGYTF. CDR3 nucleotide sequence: TGCAGCGTGTTGGATATCTCCGATGGCTACACCTTC.

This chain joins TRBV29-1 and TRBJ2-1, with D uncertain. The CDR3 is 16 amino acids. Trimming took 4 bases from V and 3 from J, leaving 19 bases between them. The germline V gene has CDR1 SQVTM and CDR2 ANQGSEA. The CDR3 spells CSVVPPSRLGYNEQFF. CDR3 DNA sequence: TGCAGCGTTGTTCCCCCCTCCAGGTTGGGCTACAATGAGCAGTTCTTC.

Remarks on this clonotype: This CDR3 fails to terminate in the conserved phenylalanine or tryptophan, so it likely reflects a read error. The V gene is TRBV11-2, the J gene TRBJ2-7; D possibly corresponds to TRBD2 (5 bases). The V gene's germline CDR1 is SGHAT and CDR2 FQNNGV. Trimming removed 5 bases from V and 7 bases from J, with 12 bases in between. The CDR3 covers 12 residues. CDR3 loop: CASSPPRAEQYL. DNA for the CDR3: TGTGCCAGCAGCCCCCCGAGGGCTGAGCAGTACCTC.

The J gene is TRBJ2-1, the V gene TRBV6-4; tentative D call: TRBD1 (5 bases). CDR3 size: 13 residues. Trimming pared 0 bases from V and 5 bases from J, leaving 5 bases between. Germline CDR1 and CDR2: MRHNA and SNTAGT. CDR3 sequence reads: CASSDSDNNEQFF. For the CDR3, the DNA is TGTGCCAGCAGTGACTCGGACAACAATGAGCAGTTCTTC.

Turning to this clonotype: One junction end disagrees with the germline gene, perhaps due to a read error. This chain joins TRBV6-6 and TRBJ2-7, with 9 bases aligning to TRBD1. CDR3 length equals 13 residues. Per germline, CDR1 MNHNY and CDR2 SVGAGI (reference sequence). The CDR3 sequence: CVSSRGTGNEQYF. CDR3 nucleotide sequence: TGTGTCAGCAGTAGGGGGACAGGGAACGAGCAGTACTTC.

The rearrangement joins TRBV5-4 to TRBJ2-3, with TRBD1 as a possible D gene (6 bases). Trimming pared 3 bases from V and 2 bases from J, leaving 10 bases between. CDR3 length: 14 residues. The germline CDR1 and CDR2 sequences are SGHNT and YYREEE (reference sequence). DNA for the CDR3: TGTGCCAGCAGCTGGACAGACTACACAGATACGCAGTATTTT. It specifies CASSWTDYTDTQYF.

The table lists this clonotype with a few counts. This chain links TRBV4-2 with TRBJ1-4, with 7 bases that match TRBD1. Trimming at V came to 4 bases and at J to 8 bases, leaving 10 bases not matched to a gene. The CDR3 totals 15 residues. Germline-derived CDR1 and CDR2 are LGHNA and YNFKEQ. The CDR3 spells CASSPTDRAEEKLFF. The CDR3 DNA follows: TGTGCCAGCAGCCCGACCGACAGGGCTGAAGAAAAACTGTTTTTT.

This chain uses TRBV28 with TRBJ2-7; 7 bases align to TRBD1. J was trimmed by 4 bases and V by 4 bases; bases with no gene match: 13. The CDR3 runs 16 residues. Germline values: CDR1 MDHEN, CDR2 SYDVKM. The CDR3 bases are TGTGCCAGCAGTTCTCGACAGGGAAGAATGGGTTACGAGCAGTACTTC. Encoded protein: CASSSRQGRMGYEQYF.

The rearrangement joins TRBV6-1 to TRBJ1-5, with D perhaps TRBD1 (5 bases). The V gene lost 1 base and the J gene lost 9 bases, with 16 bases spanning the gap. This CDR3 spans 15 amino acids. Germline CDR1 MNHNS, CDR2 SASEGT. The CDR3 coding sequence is TGTGCCAGCAGTGAAGTCTCTGCGGGGCCAGGGCCCCAGCATTTT. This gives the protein CASSEVSAGPGPQHF.

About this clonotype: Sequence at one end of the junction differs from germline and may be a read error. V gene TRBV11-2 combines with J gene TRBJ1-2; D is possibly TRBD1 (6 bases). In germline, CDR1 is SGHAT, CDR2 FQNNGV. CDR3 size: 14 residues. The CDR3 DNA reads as TGTGTCAGCAGCTTAGTACAGGGCTTCTACGACTACACCTTC. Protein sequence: CVSSLVQGFYDYTF.

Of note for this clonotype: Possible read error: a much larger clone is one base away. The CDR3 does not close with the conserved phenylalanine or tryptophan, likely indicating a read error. CDR3 in amino acids: CASSSLAKREGPDTQYS. In DNA, the CDR3 is TGTGCCAGCAGCTCCCTCGCGAAACGGGAGGGCCCAGATACGCAGTATTCT. The chain has TRBV11-2 and TRBJ2-3; 8 bases map to TRBD2. The V gene's germline CDR1 is SGHAT and CDR2 FQNNGV. The ends lost 4 bases at V and 4 bases at J; junction bases unmatched: 13. CDR3 size: 17 residues.

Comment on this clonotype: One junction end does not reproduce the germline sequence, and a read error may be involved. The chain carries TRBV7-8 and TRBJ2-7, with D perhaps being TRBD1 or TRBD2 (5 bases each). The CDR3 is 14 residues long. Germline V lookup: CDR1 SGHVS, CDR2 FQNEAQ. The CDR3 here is CASNLATGGYEQYF. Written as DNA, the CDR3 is TGCGCCAGCAACTTAGCTACAGGAGGCTACGAGCAGTACTTC. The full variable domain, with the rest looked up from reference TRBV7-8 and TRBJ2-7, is GAGVSQSPRYKVAKRGQDVALRCDPISGHVSLFWYQQALGQGPEFLTYFQNEAQLDKSGLPSDRFFAERPEGSVSTLKIQRTQQEDSAVYLCASNLATGGYEQYFGPGTRLTVT.

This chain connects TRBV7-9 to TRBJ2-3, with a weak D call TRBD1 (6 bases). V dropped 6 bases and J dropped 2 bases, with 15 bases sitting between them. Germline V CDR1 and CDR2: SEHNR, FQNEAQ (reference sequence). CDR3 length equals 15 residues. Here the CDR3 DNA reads TGTGCCAGCAGTCGGTACGGGGACAACACAGATACGCAGTATTTT. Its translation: CASSRYGDNTDTQYF. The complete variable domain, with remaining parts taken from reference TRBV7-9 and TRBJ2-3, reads DTGVSQNPRHKITKRGQNVTFRCDPISEHNRLYWYRQTLGQGPEFLTYFQNEAQLEKSRLLSDRFSAERPKGSFSTLEIQRTEQGDSAMYLCASSRYGDNTDTQYFGPGTRLTVL.

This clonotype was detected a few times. As DNA, the CDR3 is TGCGCCAGCAGCATGGAACACACCCACAATGAGCAGTTCTTC. It specifies CASSMEHTHNEQFF. J is TRBJ2-1 and V is TRBV5-1, with D unclear. Trimming stripped 4 bases from V and 5 bases from J, with 13 bases between. CDR3 length equals 14 residues. CDR1 and CDR2 (germline): SGHRS, YFSETQ.